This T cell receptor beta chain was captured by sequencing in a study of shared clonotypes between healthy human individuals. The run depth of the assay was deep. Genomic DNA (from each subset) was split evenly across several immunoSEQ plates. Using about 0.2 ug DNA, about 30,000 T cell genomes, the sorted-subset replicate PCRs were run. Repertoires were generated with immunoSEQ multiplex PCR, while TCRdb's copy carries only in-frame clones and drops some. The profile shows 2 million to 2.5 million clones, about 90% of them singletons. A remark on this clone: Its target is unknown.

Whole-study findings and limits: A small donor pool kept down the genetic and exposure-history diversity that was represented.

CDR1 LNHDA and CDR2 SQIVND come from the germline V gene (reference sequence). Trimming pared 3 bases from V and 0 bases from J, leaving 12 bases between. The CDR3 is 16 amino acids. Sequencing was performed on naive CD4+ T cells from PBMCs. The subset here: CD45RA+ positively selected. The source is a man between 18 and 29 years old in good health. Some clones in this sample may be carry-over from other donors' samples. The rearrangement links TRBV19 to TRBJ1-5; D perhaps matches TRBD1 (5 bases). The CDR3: CASSIRAGYSNQPQHF. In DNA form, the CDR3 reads TGTGCCAGTAGTATCAGGGCGGGGTATAGCAATCAGCCCCAGCATTTT. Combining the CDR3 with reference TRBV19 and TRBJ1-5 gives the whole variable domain DGGITQSPKYLFRKEGQNVTLSCEQNLNHDAMYWYRQDPGQGLRLIYYSQIVNDFQKGDIAEGYSVSREKKESFPLTVTSAQKNPTAFYLCASSIRAGYSNQPQHFGDGTRLSIL.